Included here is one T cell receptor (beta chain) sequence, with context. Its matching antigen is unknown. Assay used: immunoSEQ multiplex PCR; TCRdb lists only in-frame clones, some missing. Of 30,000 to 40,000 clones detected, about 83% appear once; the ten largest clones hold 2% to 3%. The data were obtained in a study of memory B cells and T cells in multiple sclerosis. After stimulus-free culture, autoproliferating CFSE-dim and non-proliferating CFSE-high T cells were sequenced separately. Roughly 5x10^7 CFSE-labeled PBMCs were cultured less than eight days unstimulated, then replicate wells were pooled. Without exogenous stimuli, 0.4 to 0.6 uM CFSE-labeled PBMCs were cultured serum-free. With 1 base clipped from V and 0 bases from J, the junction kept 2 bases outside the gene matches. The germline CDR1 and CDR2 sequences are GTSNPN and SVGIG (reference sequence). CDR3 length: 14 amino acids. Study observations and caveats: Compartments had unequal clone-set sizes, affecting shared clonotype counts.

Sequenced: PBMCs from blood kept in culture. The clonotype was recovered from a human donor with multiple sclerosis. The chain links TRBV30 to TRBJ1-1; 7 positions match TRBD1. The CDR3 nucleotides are TGTGCCTGGAGTGAGGGACAGTTGAACACTGAAGCTTTCTTT. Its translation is CAWSEGQLNTEAFF.